This record concerns one T cell receptor (beta chain) sequence. As yet, its antigen is unknown. Unique molecular identifiers were incorporated during preparation of the TCRbeta library. Each CDR3 protein is one row after TCRdb ran MiXCR on the PCR reads. The table lists 450,000 to 550,000 distinct CDR3 sequences, roughly 11% of them singletons, with approximately 15% in the top ten. The sample is drawn from a study of T-cell reconstitution after alpha-beta-depleted transplantation in children. Study-level results: Diversity of TCRbeta at day 60 was high in some patients, arising from surviving recipient T cells and thymic progenitors. One year after transplant, T-cell counts and diversity came mostly from newly produced T cells. After transplant, at about two months, alpha-beta T cells were reportedly derived from several hundred expanded graft clones.

V gave up 5 bases and J gave up 3 bases, with 20 bases separating them. This CDR3 region has 16 residues. Germline-derived CDR1 and CDR2 are MDHEN and SYDVKM. The sequence was obtained from a female patient aged 2 to 10 who had a stem cell transplant for aplastic anemia, so the T cells may come from the graft donor. This sequence joins TRBV28 and TRBJ2-7, with D perhaps being TRBD1 or TRBD2 (5 bases each). Material: PBMCs, mostly from graft donor cells, obtained 180 days after TCRalphabeta/CD19-depleted stem cell transplant. CDR3 nucleotides: TGTGCCAGCAGTACATTCGGGACGGGTTATCACTACGAGCAGTACGTC. Amino acids: CASSTFGTGYHYEQYV.